A single sample gave rise to the 31 T cell receptor beta chains below, sequenced in a study of blood T cell repertoires in COVID-19 (TCRdb year 2020). The receptor library was made with the immunoSEQ multiplex PCR assay. TCRdb obtained this table from immuneACCESS and retained in-frame rearrangements with V and J assigned. These tables miss some clones; where compared with another copy, unresolved V genes account for less than half of the shortfall, and the remainder is unexplained. The sample data list about 230,000 clones, and 80% to 90% of these were observed just once. The leading ten clones occupy approximately 5.3% of the sample. Source material: peripheral blood. These receptors were obtained from an elderly man with acute or convalescent COVID-19.

The chain couples TRBV9 to TRBJ2-2, with 10 bases aligning to TRBD1. V was clipped by 2 bases and J by 3 bases; unmatched bases: 4. The CDR3 is 16 amino acids. The V gene's germline CDR1 is SGDLS and CDR2 YYNGEE. Here the CDR3 reads CASSVGTGVYTGELFF. CDR3 coding DNA: TGTGCCAGCAGCGTCGGGACAGGGGTCTACACCGGGGAGCTGTTTTTT.

The CDR3 DNA reads TGTGCCAGCTCACCACAGCTAGCGGCTACCAAAGAGACCCAGTACTTC. Protein: CASSPQLAATKETQYF. The V gene is TRBV18, the J gene TRBJ2-5; TRBD2 agrees at 7 bases. Germline lookup yields CDR1 KGHSH and CDR2 LQKENI. CDR3 length: 16 amino acids. The trim removed 1 base at V and 3 bases at J, leaving 8 bases unmatched. Full variable domain (missing parts from reference TRBV18 and TRBJ2-5): NAGVMQNPRHLVRRRGQEARLRCSPMKGHSHVYWYRQLPEEGLKFMVYLQKENIIDESGMPKERFSAEFPKEGPSILRIQQVVRGDSAAYFCASSPQLAATKETQYFGPGTRLLVL.

This chain joins TRBV5-1 and TRBJ1-1; the match to TRBD1 covers 7 bases. This CDR3 has 17 amino acids. The V gene end was trimmed by 4 bases and the J gene end by 1 base; junction bases not matched to a gene: 13. Per germline, CDR1 SGHRS and CDR2 YFSETQ. The CDR3 is CASSRNTGDSGNTEAFF. The DNA for the CDR3 is TGCGCCAGCAGCCGAAACACAGGGGACTCCGGGAACACTGAAGCTTTCTTT.

J is TRBJ1-1 and V is TRBV19, with a possible D match to TRBD1 (5 bases). Germline CDR1 is LNHDA and CDR2 is SQIVND (reference sequence). This CDR3 has 15 amino acids. Trimming stripped 9 bases from V and 1 base from J, with 18 bases between. DNA of the CDR3: TGTGCCAGCGTTCTAAGGGGTATGGCGAACACTGAAGCTTTCTTT. Encoded protein: CASVLRGMANTEAFF.

The chain uses TRBV5-1 and TRBJ2-6; no reliable D call. Germline V gives CDR1 SGHRS, CDR2 YFSETQ. Trimming took 2 bases from V and 4 from J, leaving 4 bases between them. The CDR3 has 13 residues. The chain's CDR3 is CASSFEGANVLTF. The CDR3 DNA follows: TGCGCCAGCAGCTTTGAGGGGGCCAACGTCCTGACTTTC.

This chain uses TRBV10-3 with TRBJ1-4; the D gene is possibly TRBD1 (5 bases). The CDR3 is made up of 15 amino acids. V lost 1 base and J lost 6, with 12 bases in between. Germline values: CDR1 ENHRY, CDR2 SYGVKD. The CDR3 DNA reads as TGTGCCATCAGTGAGTGGGGGGACTCGGATGAAAAACTGTTTTTT. Its translation: CAISEWGDSDEKLFF.

CDR3 sequence: CASSTVGLAPLHF. The CDR3 nucleotides read TGTGCCAGCAGTACCGTGGGGCTCGCACCCCTCCACTTT. The chain recombines TRBV12-3 or TRBV12-4 with TRBJ1-6; the D gene is possibly TRBD1 (5 bases). V lost 5 bases and J lost 11, with 13 bases in between. The CDR3 is made up of 13 amino acids.

V and J are TRBV9 and TRBJ2-3; D is unresolved. The CDR3 has 14 residues. Germline V CDR1 and CDR2: SGDLS, YYNGEE. V gave up 0 bases and J gave up 5 bases, with 10 bases separating them. Here the CDR3 reads CASSVESLRDTQYF. CDR3 DNA: TGTGCCAGCAGCGTAGAATCCCTAAGAGATACGCAGTATTTT.

This rearrangement joins TRBV4-1 to TRBJ2-2; TRBD1 agrees at 7 bases. V lost 4 bases, J lost 0 bases, and 5 bases stayed unmatched. This CDR3 has 16 residues. Germline values: CDR1 MGHRA, CDR2 YSYEKL. The CDR3 DNA reads TGCGCCAGCAGCCCCGAAGGGACAGCGAACACCGGGGAGCTGTTTTTT. This sequence encodes CASSPEGTANTGELFF.

This clone turned up a few times. CDR3 in DNA: TGTGCCATCAGTGAAGGAAGGGAGAACGGGGAGCTGTTTTTT. As protein: CAISEGRENGELFF. The rearrangement links TRBV10-3 to TRBJ2-2; the D gene is possibly TRBD2 (5 bases). Germline CDR1 and CDR2: ENHRY and SYGVKD. Trimming removed 3 bases from V and 7 bases from J, with 12 bases in between. The CDR3 runs 14 residues.

This clone occurred once. The chain carries TRBV7-3 and TRBJ2-1; the match to TRBD2 covers 14 bases. Germline values: CDR1 SGHTA, CDR2 FQGTGA. V shed 5 bases, J shed 6 bases, and the junction held 3 bases outside the gene matches. The CDR3 has 15 amino acids. The CDR3 loop is CASSPGTSGSNEQFF. CDR3 in DNA: TGTGCCAGCAGCCCCGGGACTAGCGGGAGCAATGAGCAGTTCTTC.

This clone was seen a few times. The chain combines TRBV5-1 with TRBJ1-1; D ambiguous. V was cut by 0 bases and J by 7 bases, with 13 bases left in between. This CDR3 region has 14 residues. Germline CDR1 is SGHRS and CDR2 is YFSETQ. CDR3 nucleotide sequence: TGCGCCAGCAGCTTGGGCGGAGCCCAATATGAAGCTTTCTTT. Translated, it gives CASSLGGAQYEAFF. Variable domain in full (rest from reference TRBV5-1 and TRBJ1-1): KAGVTQTPRYLIKTRGQQVTLSCSPISGHRSVSWYQQTPGQGLQFLFEYFSETQRNKGNFPGRFSGRQFSNSRSEMNVSTLELGDSALYLCASSLGGAQYEAFFGQGTRLTVV.

V and J are TRBV5-6 and TRBJ2-7; tentatively, D is TRBD1 (6 bases). CDR3 length equals 15 residues. The germline V and J ends were trimmed by 5 bases and 1 base, with 16 bases remaining between them. Looked up from germline, CDR1 is SGHDT and CDR2 is YYEEEE. The CDR3 sequence is CASRRQDKLSYEQYF. Here the CDR3 DNA reads TGTGCCAGCAGACGACAGGATAAGCTATCCTACGAGCAGTACTTC.

The chain combines TRBV6-1 with TRBJ1-2; TRBD1 might be the D (5 bases). The CDR3 runs to 15 residues. V shed 3 bases and J shed 7 bases, with 18 bases lying between them. Germline CDR1 is MNHNS and CDR2 is SASEGT. Written as DNA, the CDR3 is TGTGCCAGCAGTGACCTTCGACAGAACTGGTCTGGCTACACCTTC. Residues: CASSDLRQNWSGYTF.

The V and J genes are TRBV6-5 and TRBJ1-2; 8 bases agree with TRBD1. The CDR3 spans 16 residues. V dropped 5 bases and J dropped 4; count of bases not matched to a gene: 12. CDR1 MNHEY and CDR2 SVGAGI come from the germline V gene. Here the CDR3 DNA reads TGTGCCAGCAGTAACTTGGGGACAGGCCGGGGCTATGGCTACACCTTC. Residues: CASSNLGTGRGYGYTF.

As to this clone: Within the sample, other DNA sequences also encode this same CDR3. The chain is built from TRBV5-1 and TRBJ2-7; TRBD2 aligns across 10 bases. This CDR3 has 15 residues. V lost 0 bases, J lost 1 base, and 1 base stayed unmatched. The germline V gene encodes CDR1 SGHRS and CDR2 YFSETQ. The CDR3 region is CASSLEAGGSYEQYF. CDR3 DNA: TGCGCCAGCAGCTTGGAAGCGGGAGGGTCCTACGAGCAGTACTTC.

CDR3 sequence: CSAEPLIYGYTF. The CDR3 bases are TGCAGCGCCGAGCCGCTTATCTATGGCTACACCTTC. This chain joins TRBV29-1 and TRBJ1-2; D ambiguous. This CDR3 is 12 amino acids long. Trimming took off 7 bases at V and 4 bases at J, with 13 bases between the two ends. Germline loops: CDR1 SQVTM, CDR2 ANQGSEA.

The chain employs TRBV4-1 and TRBJ2-5; D is ambiguous. Between the trimmed V and J ends, which lost 0 bases and 4 bases, there was a span of 6 bases. CDR1 MGHRA and CDR2 YSYEKL come from the germline V gene. The length of the CDR3 is 13 residues. The CDR3 DNA sequence: TGCGCCAGCAGCCAAGACTTCCGAGAGACCCAGTACTTC. Residues: CASSQDFRETQYF.

The chain has TRBV7-6 and TRBJ2-1; TRBD2 aligns across 9 bases. V trimming: 3 bases; J trimming: 8 bases; junction bases outside the gene matches: 8. The CDR3 length is 15 residues. Germline V gene lookup returns CDR1 SGHVS and CDR2 FNYEAQ. CDR3 amino acids: CASSFRAGGSYEQFF. CDR3 in DNA: TGTGCCAGCAGCTTTAGGGCGGGGGGGAGTTATGAGCAGTTCTTC.

This chain links TRBV20-1 with TRBJ2-1, with TRBD2 identical over 9 bases. The CDR3 covers 17 residues. Germline assignment: CDR1 DFQATT and CDR2 SNEGSKA (reference sequence). J was trimmed by 10 bases and V by 3 bases; bases with no gene match: 19. The CDR3 coding sequence is TGCAGTGCTAGTTTGTTTGCGGGAGGGCCAGGGTATCTGGAGCAGTTCTTC. It yields the protein CSASLFAGGPGYLEQFF.

Note on this clone: Other DNA sequences of this sample code for an identical CDR3. The chain recombines TRBV3-1 (or the pseudogene TRBV3-2) with TRBJ1-1; a possible D gene is TRBD1 (5 bases). V dropped 0 bases and J dropped 1 base, with 9 bases sitting between them. This CDR3 comprises 15 residues. Germline-derived CDR1 and CDR2 are LGHDT and YNNKEL (reference sequence). CDR3: CASSQDQGGNTEAFF. For the CDR3, the DNA is TGTGCCAGCAGCCAAGATCAGGGCGGGAACACTGAAGCTTTCTTT.

This chain joins TRBV21-1 and TRBJ2-5; the D call of TRBD1 is as the table states it, not checked on the DNA. TRBV21-1 is recorded as a pseudogene. This CDR3 is built from 17 residues. The CDR3 sequence is CASSIGPGTDKSGTQYF. CDR3 nucleotide sequence: TGTGCCAGCAGCATCGGGCCCGGGACAGATAAGAGCGGGACCCAGTACTTC.

The CDR3 reads CASSQVYRNKNIQYF. The CDR3 region has the DNA TGTGCCAGCAGCCAAGTCTACAGAAACAAAAACATTCAGTACTTC. V and J are TRBV3-1 (or the pseudogene TRBV3-2) and TRBJ2-4, with D unresolved. The V end was cut by 1 base, the J end by 3 bases, with 10 bases between. In germline, CDR1 is LGHDT, CDR2 YNNKEL (reference sequence). The CDR3 has 15 amino acids.

This chain links TRBV6-5 with TRBJ2-7; 7 bases agree with TRBD2. The V gene's germline CDR1 is MNHEY and CDR2 SVGAGI. V lost 8 bases to trimming and J lost 0 bases; unmatched junction nucleotides: 7. This CDR3 contains 14 residues. This CDR3 is CASQLGTTSYEQYF. Here the CDR3 DNA reads TGTGCCAGCCAGCTGGGGACTACCTCCTACGAGCAGTACTTC.

This chain joins TRBV18 and TRBJ1-3; D remains ambiguous. The V end was cut by 1 base, the J end by 2 bases, with 9 bases between. In germline, CDR1 is KGHSH, CDR2 LQKENI. The CDR3 loop spans 15 amino acids. The CDR3 DNA is TGTGCCAGCTCACCACTTGAACACACTGGAAACACCATATATTTT. It is translated as CASSPLEHTGNTIYF.

This chain links TRBV28 with TRBJ1-1; 9 bases line up with TRBD1. V lost 6 bases, J lost 2 bases, and 4 bases stayed unmatched. This CDR3 region has 14 residues. CDR1 is MDHEN, CDR2 SYDVKM, per germline. CDR3 residues: CASRTGGTNTEAFF. CDR3 DNA sequence: TGTGCCAGCAGGACAGGGGGAACAAACACTGAAGCTTTCTTT.

In its sample, this clone was seen once. The V gene is TRBV7-9, the J gene TRBJ2-5; D gene ambiguous. The V gene's germline CDR1 is SEHNR and CDR2 FQNEAQ (reference sequence). The CDR3 sequence is 14 residues long. V shed 5 bases and J shed 4 bases, with 14 bases lying between them. CDR3 DNA sequence: TGTGCCAGCAGCAGGGTTGTGGGCGTAGAGACCCAGTACTTC. The encoded protein is CASSRVVGVETQYF.

The chain is built from TRBV6-2 or TRBV6-3 and TRBJ2-7, with 7 positions matching TRBD2. CDR1 and CDR2 (germline): MNHEY, SVGEGT. Trimming took 1 base from V and 2 from J; bases not matched to a gene: 2. The CDR3 consists of 14 residues. The chain's CDR3 is CASSYWGGAYEQYF. The CDR3 DNA is TGTGCCAGCAGTTACTGGGGGGGGGCCTACGAGCAGTACTTC.

This clone is a singleton in its sample. The rearrangement uses TRBV28 and TRBJ2-7; TRBD1 matches at 9 bases. Trimming removed 3 bases from V and 4 bases from J; junction bases left unmatched: 7. This CDR3 has 15 amino acids. Germline V lookup: CDR1 MDHEN, CDR2 SYDVKM. The CDR3 DNA sequence: TGTGCCAGCAGTTTGTCGACAGGGGGGAGGTACGAGCAGTACTTC. It is translated as CASSLSTGGRYEQYF.

The genes are TRBV3-1 (or the pseudogene TRBV3-2) and TRBJ1-3; tentatively, D is TRBD1 (5 bases). Trimming pared 4 bases from V and 2 bases from J, leaving 12 bases between. Per germline, CDR1 LGHDT and CDR2 YNNKEL (reference sequence). The length of the CDR3 is 15 residues. In DNA form, the CDR3 reads TGTGCCAGCAGCCCTCGTCAGGGCGCTGGAAACACCATATATTTT. It translates to CASSPRQGAGNTIYF.

This clone turned up a few times. V is TRBV5-6 and J is TRBJ1-5; D perhaps matches TRBD1 (6 bases). Germline V lookup: CDR1 SGHDT, CDR2 YYEEEE. V was shortened by 2 bases and J by 6 bases, with 12 bases between the two germline ends. This CDR3 contains 14 residues. The chain's CDR3 is CASSLSQGVQPQHF. The CDR3 nucleotides are TGTGCCAGCAGCTTATCACAGGGTGTTCAGCCCCAGCATTTT. The entire variable domain, with the rest obtained from reference TRBV5-6 and TRBJ1-5, is as follows: DAGVTQSPTHLIKTRGQQVTLRCSPKSGHDTVSWYQQALGQGPQFIFQYYEEEERQRGNFPDRFSGHQFPNYSSELNVNALLLGDSALYLCASSLSQGVQPQHFGDGTRLSIL.